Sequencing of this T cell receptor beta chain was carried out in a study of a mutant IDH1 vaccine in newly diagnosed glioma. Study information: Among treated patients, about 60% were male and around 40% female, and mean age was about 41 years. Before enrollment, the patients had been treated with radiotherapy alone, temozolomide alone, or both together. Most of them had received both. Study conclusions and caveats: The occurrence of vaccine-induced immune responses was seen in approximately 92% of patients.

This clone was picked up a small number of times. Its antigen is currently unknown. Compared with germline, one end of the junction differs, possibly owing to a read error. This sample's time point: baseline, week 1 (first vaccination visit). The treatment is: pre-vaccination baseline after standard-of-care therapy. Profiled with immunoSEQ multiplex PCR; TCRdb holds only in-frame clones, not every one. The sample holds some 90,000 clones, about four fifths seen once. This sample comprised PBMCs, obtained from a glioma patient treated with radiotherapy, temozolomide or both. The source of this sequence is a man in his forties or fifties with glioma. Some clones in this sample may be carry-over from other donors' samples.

CDR3 protein: CASRYSRTTEAFF. DNA for the CDR3: TGTGCCAGCAGATACTCGCGTACCACTGAAGCTTTCTTT. The genes are TRBV6-5 and TRBJ1-1, with D unresolved. This CDR3 is built from 13 residues. Germline lookup yields CDR1 MNHEY and CDR2 SVGAGI.